This T cell receptor beta chain was captured by sequencing in a study of cytomegalovirus exposure and HLA in healthy donors. Study observations and caveats: High specificity and sensitivity for cytomegalovirus status were reported for the classifier.

A note on this clone: The antigen is unknown.

Produced via immunoSEQ multiplex PCR; TCRdb's table is partial and in-frame only. Of around 300,000 clones detected, around 87% appear once; the ten largest clones hold about 0.99%. Germline V gene data show CDR1 as MNHNS and CDR2 as SASEGT. CDR3 length: 15 amino acids. V lost 2 bases and J lost 4, with 15 bases in between. The material sequenced was PBMCs. The rearrangement joins TRBV6-1 to TRBJ2-7; weak D call: TRBD2 (5 bases). This TCR was sampled from a woman aged 18-35 years in good health and CMV-seronegative. The CDR3 DNA reads TGTGCCAGCAGTGAAACCGGACTCCCACCTTACGAGCAGTACTTC. Protein sequence: CASSETGLPPYEQYF.